The 3 T cell receptor beta chains given below trace back to one sample, sequenced in a study of regulatory T cells in long-lasting Graves disease (dated by TCRdb to the early 2020s). The time point label of this sample denotes: newly diagnosed GD, antithyroid drugs for less than 3 months. For both TCR sequencing and RNA sequencing, RNA was extracted from PBMCs in TRIzol. The library was prepared using multiplex PCR. The sample was run on an Illumina HiSeq 4000. To build TCR beta libraries, CDR3 regions were amplified by Arm-PCR using iRepertoire HTBI primers. The public reads were reanalyzed by TCRdb: fastp trimming at Q25, MiXCR alignment, in-frame beta chains only. Every distinct CDR3 protein forms one entry, paired with its most common genes and DNA. The sample contains roughly 440,000 distinct CDR3 sequences, about a sixth of them found a single time. The ten largest make up about 23% of the sample.

The same sample was also used in a study of T cells in Graves' hyperthyroidism and ophthalmopathy.

The specimen was peripheral blood mononuclear cells (PBMCs), collected at new diagnosis, from a patient treated with antithyroid drugs. Receptor source: a young woman with Graves disease. Donor details come from another sample of the same person, matched by shared clones.

At least ten counts were recorded for this clonotype. The rearrangement uses TRBV28 and TRBJ1-2; D is ambiguous. In germline, CDR1 is MDHEN, CDR2 SYDVKM. Trimming stripped 4 bases from V and 4 bases from J, with 13 bases between. This CDR3 has 14 residues. The CDR3 reads CASSSTGLTYGYTF. The CDR3 nucleotides read TGTGCCAGCAGTTCTACCGGGCTCACCTATGGCTACACCTTC.

There are many counts of this clonotype. The genes are TRBV20-1 and TRBJ2-2; a possible D gene is TRBD1 (6 bases). This CDR3 spans 13 amino acids. Trimming left V 6 bases short and J 0 bases short, with 8 bases between. Germline loops: CDR1 DFQATT, CDR2 SNEGSKA (reference sequence). CDR3 in DNA: TGCAGTGCCTGGACAGCGAACACCGGGGAGCTGTTTTTT. This encodes CSAWTANTGELFF.

This chain connects TRBV7-2 to TRBJ1-2; 7 nucleotides align to TRBD1. The CDR3 covers 13 residues. V lost 7 bases and J lost 3; bases outside the gene matches: 5. The germline CDR1 and CDR2 sequences are SGHTA and FQGNSA. DNA for the CDR3: TGTGCCAGCAAAAGGACAGGCGACTATGGCTACACCTTC. Protein sequence: CASKRTGDYGYTF.